The present TCR beta chain was sequenced within a study of blood T cell repertoires in COVID-19. This CDR3 is built from 13 residues. Germline loops: CDR1 GTSNPN, CDR2 SVGIG (reference sequence). Trimming removed 0 bases from V and 4 bases from J, with 10 bases in between. Here immunoSEQ multiplex PCR was the method, and the copy in TCRdb shows in-frame clones only, minus some. In the table there are some 260,000 clones, around 89% of which are singletons. The receptor's source is a man aged 40-49 years who had recovered from COVID-19. The chain couples TRBV30 to TRBJ2-7; weak D call: TRBD1 (5 bases). The sequencing sample was made of PBMCs or T cells enriched from blood (not recorded which). DNA of the CDR3: TGTGCCTGGAGTGTACTAAGGGGATACGAGCAGTACTTC. This translates into CAWSVLRGYEQYF.